This T cell receptor (beta chain) appears in the sequencing data of a study of T cells in tumors after PD-1 blockade. This clone was seen more than once but under ten times. The repertoire was sequenced with immunoSEQ multiplex PCR; TCRdb's copy has only in-frame clones and lacks some. The sample carries around 49,000 clones, 81% recorded once. V shed 6 bases and J 7 bases; nucleotides not matched to a gene: 4. CDR3 length: 13 residues. Germline values: CDR1 LNHDA, CDR2 SQIVND (reference sequence). The chain carries TRBV19 and TRBJ1-4, with 8 bases lining up with TRBD1. This TCR came from a human donor with basal cell carcinoma. Sequenced material: PBMCs, taken before anti-PD-1 treatment. CDR3 amino acids: CASRTGASEKLFF. The CDR3 DNA reads as TGTGCCAGTAGGACAGGGGCCAGTGAAAAACTGTTTTTT.